This T cell receptor (beta chain) was recovered during a study of blood T cells in healthy people across ages (dated by TCRdb to the mid-2010s). Broadly, across the study: In model experiments, template switching captured about one uniquely barcoded TCR beta cDNA molecule for every two T cells. Using deep sequencing normalized with unique cDNA molecular identifiers, the study measured how TCR beta repertoire diversity changes with age. The donors were split into four age groups: young (average around 15 years), middle-aged (roughly 42), aged (over 55) and long-lived (over 80). To avoid experimental bias, donors of different ages were spread randomly across the sequencing lanes. Two additional independent replicas of 1 million unique cDNA reads from the same blood draw were analyzed for two donors (one aged 18 to 30 and one aged 80 or older). What the research found in general, with its limitations: Observed TCR beta diversity per million T cells fell roughly linearly with age, and a significant reduction was already apparent by age approximately 40. Because donor CMV infection status was unknown, age-related changes in expanded clonotypes were potentially confounded. There was a strong correlation between observed TCR beta diversity and the percentage of naive T cells measured by flow cytometry. Since profiling was done on bulk unsorted PBMCs, naive and antigen-experienced compartments could not be conclusively compared. The long-lived group showed more naive CD4+ T cells, fewer expanded clones and increased TCR diversity than the aged group, suggesting age selection. Total diversity estimates from one million sequenced T cells were considered lower bounds and underestimates.

The roughly 39 donors, aged about 6 to 95 years, were systemically healthy Caucasian individuals from Russia. Ten milliliters of peripheral blood were drawn from each donor into EDTA-treated Vacutainer tubes. PBMCs were isolated by Ficoll-Paque density-gradient centrifugation, with at least 6 million obtained per sample. Trizol reagent was used to extract total RNA from the PBMCs, yielding at least 6 micrograms per sample. The percentages of naive CD45RAhigh/CD27high T cells were determined by flow cytometry on a PBMC aliquot from every donor. Library creation used 5' RACE. Sequencing was carried out with an Illumina HiSeq 2500. The second PCR ran for about 7 to 11 cycles and used a J-beta primer mix along with a sample-barcoded 5' primer. Each TCR beta cDNA molecule received a unique molecular identifier from a template-switch 5' adaptor carrying 12 random nucleotides. At least 2.5 million CDR3-containing paired-end reads were obtained from each sample. First-strand cDNA was synthesized from all RNA with the Mint cDNA synthesis kit, primed by a TRBC-specific oligonucleotide. All cDNA was treated with uracil-DNA glycosylase and then went through a first 18-cycle PCR with the universal primers M1SS and BC2_uni_R. Turning to the authors' computational methods: For normalization, 1 million high-quality reads were randomly selected from each sample, with every read carrying a distinct molecular identifier. Instead of being binned into consensus sequences, reads with shared molecular identifiers were discarded. CDR3 identification, clonotype clustering and error correction used MiTCR with a Q25 quality threshold and the strictest error-elimination algorithm. A nonparametric unseen species model using Euler transformation provided a lower-bound estimate of total TCR beta diversity. TCRdb reworked the public reads: Q25 trimming with fastp, MiXCR clone assembly, productive beta chains retained. Every CDR3 protein is listed once, alongside the most common genes and DNA of its rows. In this record, the V and J calls reflect TCRdb's handling and not the investigators' own analysis. Present in this sample are hundreds of thousands of distinct CDR3 sequences, around 32% of which were seen just once. The ten largest clones represent 15% of the sample.

Inclusive of the bounding cysteine and phenylalanine, the CDR3 is 14 residues long. Only the CDR3 portion is preserved as DNA: 42 bases, with reading frame beginning at the first base. Trimming leaves V shorter by 7 bases and J shorter by 5 bases, with the junction holding 7 bases beyond the gene matches. This clonotype occurred a few times. No antigen is known for it. Base qualities are not provided; no much larger clone lies one nucleotide away. This chain joins TRBV12-3 or TRBV12-4 to TRBJ1-4; 7 bases in the junction line up with TRBD1. The sequenced sample was blood. The receptor's source is a woman aged 80 or over in good health. Donor details come from another sample of the same person, matched by shared clones. In nucleotides, the sequence is TGTGCCAGCACCCAGACAGGGTGGAATGAAAAACTGTTTTTT. Protein translation: CASTQTGWNEKLFF.